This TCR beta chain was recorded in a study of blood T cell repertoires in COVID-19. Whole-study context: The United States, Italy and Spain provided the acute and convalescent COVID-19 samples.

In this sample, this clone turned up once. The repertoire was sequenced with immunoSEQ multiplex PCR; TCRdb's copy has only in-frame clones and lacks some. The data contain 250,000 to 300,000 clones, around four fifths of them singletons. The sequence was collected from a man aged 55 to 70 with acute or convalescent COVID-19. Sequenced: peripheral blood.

CDR3 sequence reads: CATSRDQGARNQPQHF. The CDR3, as DNA: TGTGCCACCAGCAGAGATCAGGGGGCGCGGAATCAGCCCCAGCATTTT. The genes are TRBV15 and TRBJ1-5, with 8 positions matching TRBD1. CDR3 length: 16 residues. V shed 0 bases, J shed 4 bases, and the junction held 5 bases outside the gene matches. Germline-derived CDR1 and CDR2 are LNHNV and YYDKDF (reference sequence).